This TCR beta chain was found in a study of cytomegalovirus exposure and HLA in healthy donors. The primer mix had 60 Vbeta and 13 Jbeta primers. Method: immunoSEQ multiplex PCR; TCRdb's copy keeps in-frame clones and lacks some. The table has 150,000 or so clones, 70% seen once. The V end was cut by 4 bases, the J end by 5 bases, with 10 bases between. The V gene's germline CDR1 is SGHNT and CDR2 YYREEE (reference sequence). This CDR3 is built from 13 residues. As to this clone: This may be a read error, as it is one base from a much larger clone.

The specimen sequenced was PBMCs. The genes are TRBV5-4 and TRBJ1-5; perhaps TRBD1 as D (6 bases). The source is a man aged 18 to 30 in good health and CMV-seropositive. In nucleotides, the CDR3 is TGTGCCAGCAGCACACAGGGAGATCAGCCCCAGCATTTT. It encodes CASSTQGDQPQHF.